The T cell receptor (beta chain) under discussion was sequenced for a study of HIV-infected patients and healthy controls. By share, this clonotype counts as medium-sized (0.01 to 0.1%). Its cognate antigen is unknown. Trimming left V 5 bases short and J 0 bases short, with 10 bases between. The CDR3 is 14 residues long. Germline-derived CDR1 and CDR2 are MGHDK and SYGVNS. Whole-study results and caveats: HIV-infected repertoires had significantly higher mean Gini indices than controls, possibly reflecting oligoclonality.

All unsorted peripheral T cells were captured because whole blood was used without fractionation. Reverse transcription used approximately 500 ng RNA and constant-region primers for alpha and beta. Using multiplexing indices, alpha and beta chain libraries were generated apart by chain-specific third strand synthesis. Each molecule carried a 12-nucleotide identifier made of two joined random hexamers added before amplification. Using its own MiXCR run on the 5' RACE reads, TCRdb lists one record per CDR3 protein. This sample has fewer than 6,000 distinct CDR3 sequences, with about 10% found just once.

This receptor was obtained from an adult with HIV infection. The V call is TRBV25-1, the J call TRBJ1-1; D is unresolved. Sequencing was performed on blood, taken before antiretroviral therapy. CDR3 nucleotide sequence: TGTGCCAGCAGTCCCCCAACAGTGAACACTGAAGCTTTCTTT. This codes for CASSPPTVNTEAFF.